The T cell receptor beta chain under discussion was sequenced for a study of regulatory T cells in long-lasting Graves disease (dated by TCRdb to 2020 to 2023). A note on the overall study: In the newly diagnosed Graves' disease group, patients had been taking antithyroid drugs for less than 3 months. This study used TCR sequencing and RNA sequencing of peripheral blood to compare persistent Graves' disease patients against newly diagnosed Graves' disease patients. The study was conducted in China and was registered as a clinical trial. A total of about 33 samples were covered by TCR sequencing, comprising around 13 persistent and around 20 newly diagnosed Graves' disease patients. The investigation overall reported the following: Lower TCR Shannon entropy and fewer highly expanded clones were observed in persistent Graves' disease patients than in newly diagnosed patients, which suggested clonal expansion. TRBV28, TRBJ1-2 and TRBJ2-5 were preferentially used in persistent disease, while TRBV20-1 and TRBJ2-1 were favored in newly diagnosed disease. Sequencing and analysis were restricted to the TCR beta chain. The authors acknowledged the small sample size as a limitation that may reduce accuracy. Because the primary lesion, thyroid tissue, could not be accessed, the study looked at peripheral blood alone. More public clonotypes were shared among persistent patients (roughly 3,000) than among newly diagnosed patients (roughly 960).

To prepare the library, multiplex PCR was applied. TCRdb lists the instrument as Illumina HiSeq 4000. To build TCR beta libraries, CDR3 regions were amplified by Arm-PCR using iRepertoire HTBI primers. PCR products were gel purified before sequencing. Per the authors' processing: Across samples, 60 to 80 TRBV and 13 to 15 TRBJ segments were identified and used for gene usage analysis of CDR3 amino acid clonotypes. COPE and FqMerger were used to merge filtered high-quality paired reads into contigs. BLAST was used to align contigs to IMGT TRBV, TRBD and TRBJ reference genes, with CDR3 defined following IMGT. Clonotypes above 0.1% frequency were classified as highly expanded clones. Shannon entropy served as the measure of repertoire diversity, while the Gini coefficient captured V-J evenness. A clonotype was considered public if more than one individual shared it. TCRdb applied fastp at Q25 and MiXCR to the public reads, then kept only in-frame beta chains. Rows with one shared CDR3 protein collapse into an entry with the most common genes and DNA. It is TCRdb's table, rather than the study itself, that gives the V and J calls and clone size. The sample profile shows 250,000 or so distinct CDR3 sequences; roughly a fifth of them were found once. Jointly, the top ten make up 14% of the sample.

Spanning cysteine to phenylalanine, the CDR3 consists of 14 amino acids. CDR3 DNA is the only sequence kept; it has 42 bases, read in frame from the first base. Details on this clonotype: No cognate antigen has been identified for it. Nothing much larger sits one base from this clone, and base qualities are not available.

The sample's time point label is to be understood as: newly diagnosed GD, antithyroid drugs for less than 3 months. RNA was extracted from PBMCs in TRIzol for both TCR sequencing and RNA sequencing. Graves' disease was diagnosed according to American Thyroid Association guidelines. Patients for the study were recruited at an endocrinology department in Xi'an, China. Each patient gave around 9 milliliters of peripheral blood, collected in an EDTA anticoagulant tube. PBMCs were isolated by Ficoll Paque Plus density gradient separation without further T cell sorting. An Agilent 2100 Bioanalyzer and agarose gel were used to check RNA quality, and a NanoDrop 2000 was used to measure RNA concentration.

The chain links TRBV3-2 with TRBJ1-5; the table gives TRBD1 as D, unverified against the DNA. TRBV3-2 is a pseudogene locus. The material sequenced was peripheral blood mononuclear cells (PBMCs), taken at new diagnosis, from a patient treated with antithyroid drugs. This clonotype originated in a female donor with Graves disease. The base sequence is TGTGCCAGCAGCCATGAGCAGCGGGGACAGGGGTTGCATTTT. It codes for CASSHEQRGQGLHF.